Following are 4 T cell receptor beta chains from one sample sequenced in a study of T cell responses to AZD1222 COVID-19 vaccine. Clones were read by immunoSEQ multiplex PCR, and TCRdb kept only the in-frame ones, dropping some. The sample shows over 75,000 clones, about nine tenths of them seen only once. The sample was peripheral blood, taken on day 0 of AZD1222 vaccination. The receptors originated from an adult in good health.

J is TRBJ2-3 and V is TRBV27; D is possibly TRBD1 (7 bases). CDR3 size: 13 residues. Germline values: CDR1 MNHEY, CDR2 SMNVEV (reference sequence). Trimming left V 7 bases short and J 4 bases short, with 12 bases between. The CDR3 protein is CASTPGGSDTQYF. The CDR3 region has the DNA TGTGCCAGCACCCCAGGGGGGTCAGATACGCAGTATTTT.

The gene calls are TRBV5-1 and TRBJ2-7; 10 nucleotides agree with TRBD1. Germline-derived CDR1 and CDR2 are SGHRS and YFSETQ. CDR3 size: 15 residues. The junction had 8 bases not matched to a gene; V was cut back by 4 bases and J by 4 bases. CDR3 protein: CASSRTRDRGYEQYF. DNA for the CDR3: TGCGCCAGCAGCCGTACTCGGGACAGGGGATACGAGCAGTACTTC.

The chain uses TRBV10-3 and TRBJ1-1, with 7 bases aligning to TRBD1. This CDR3 has 15 amino acids. The J segment lost 0 bases and the V segment lost 7 bases, leaving 8 bases of the junction unmatched. Germline V gives CDR1 ENHRY, CDR2 SYGVKD. The CDR3 here is CAITPGGGMNTEAFF. CDR3 sequence (DNA): TGTGCCATCACCCCGGGAGGGGGCATGAACACTGAAGCTTTCTTT.

Written as DNA, the CDR3 is TGTGCCAGCAGTTATGGGCCCTACGGCCTGAACACTGAAGCTTTCTTT. This encodes CASSYGPYGLNTEAFF. This chain links TRBV6-5 with TRBJ1-1, with no clear D. The CDR3 is 16 amino acids. V was shortened by 3 bases and J by 0 bases, with 14 bases between the two germline ends. Germline-derived CDR1 and CDR2 are MNHEY and SVGAGI.